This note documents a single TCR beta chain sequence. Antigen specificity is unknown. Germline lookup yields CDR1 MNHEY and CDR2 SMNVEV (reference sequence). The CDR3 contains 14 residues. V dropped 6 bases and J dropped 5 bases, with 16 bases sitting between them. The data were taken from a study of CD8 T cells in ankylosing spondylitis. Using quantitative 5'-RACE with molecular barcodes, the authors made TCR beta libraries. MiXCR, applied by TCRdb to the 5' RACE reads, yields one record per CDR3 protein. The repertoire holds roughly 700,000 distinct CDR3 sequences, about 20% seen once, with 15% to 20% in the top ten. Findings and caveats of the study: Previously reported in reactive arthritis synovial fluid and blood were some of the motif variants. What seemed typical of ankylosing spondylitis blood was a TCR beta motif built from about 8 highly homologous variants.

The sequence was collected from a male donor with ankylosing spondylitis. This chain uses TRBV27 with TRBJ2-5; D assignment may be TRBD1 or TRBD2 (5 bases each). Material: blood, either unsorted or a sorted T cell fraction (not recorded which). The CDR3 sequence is CASSQSWDGETQYF. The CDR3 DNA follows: TGTGCCAGCAGCCAGAGTTGGGACGGGGAGACCCAGTACTTC.